This T cell receptor (beta chain) was sequenced during a study of blood T cell repertoires in COVID-19 (TCRdb year 2020). Regarding the study in general: The collaborator samples originated in the United States, Italy and Spain and spanned the acute and convalescent phases of COVID-19. The prospective study material was composed of cDNA or gDNA derived from T cells, B-cell-depleted T cells, or PBMCs. Where available, HLA class I and class II types were obtained from metadata supplied by the sample provider rather than from assay-based typing. Sample metadata almost always included a de-identified subject ID, COVID-19 status, age in years and sex. The repertoires were made available in a free public database intended to serve as a resource for research on the immune response to SARS-CoV-2. Samples came from the ongoing ImmuneRACE study (first 160 participants) plus 1,254 subjects from 6 global collaborators. Deeply sampled blood TCRbeta repertoires from subjects exposed to, actively infected with, or recovered from COVID-19 were included in the dataset.

TCRbeta CDR3 regions were amplified from genomic DNA using the immunoSEQ Assay, a bias-controlled multiplex PCR. In the source study's methods: The number of nucleated cells in each sample was estimated from the amplification of reference gene primers within the assay. To quantify the absolute abundance of each unique TCRbeta CDR3 rearrangement, sequence reads were collapsed and filtered. For each sample, productive Simpson clonality was calculated by taking the square root of Simpson's diversity index across productive rearrangements. Here the immuneACCESS table is served through TCRdb, limited to in-frame sequences with V and J called. Missing clones are a known gap in these copies; in checked studies unresolved V genes cover under half, and the rest lacks a known reason. The D gene and trimming were derived from the DNA, and the V and J assignments and clone size from that table. This sample holds about 32,000 clones; approximately 93% were observed only once. About 0.86% of the sample comes from the top ten.

A note on this clone: Its antigen target is currently unknown. It has no much larger one-base neighbor in the sample; base qualities were not kept.

V is reduced by 4 bases and J by 0 bases, leaving a spacing of 14 bases between them. The germline V gene provides CDR1 SGHDT and CDR2 YYEEEE. The CDR3 numbers 15 residues from cysteine through phenylalanine. Only CDR3 DNA remains: 45 bases, in frame from the first base. Whole blood was collected in K2EDTA tubes by collaborating institutions according to the institutions' own protocols. For TCRbeta analysis, collaborators shipped samples as frozen whole blood, isolated PBMCs, or DNA extracted from either of those sample types. What the study reported, not specific to this receptor: The amount of clinical and demographic metadata varied by source and participant and was provided uncurated.

Sequencing used peripheral blood. The sequence links TRBV5-6 to TRBJ2-7; perhaps TRBD1 is the D gene, with 5 bases matching. This TCR was sampled from a male donor with active COVID-19. CDR3 sequence: CASSTRQLFSYEQYF. In nucleotide form, the sequence is TGTGCCAGCAGCACAAGACAGCTTTTCTCCTACGAGCAGTACTTC.